This is a list of T cell receptor beta chains from one sample in a study of T-cell memory formation after mild COVID-19. TCRdb fed the 5' RACE reads into MiXCR, producing one record per CDR3 protein. The sample carries about 560,000 distinct CDR3 sequences, over 15% recorded once. Material for sequencing was PBMCs or a T cell subset sorted from them (not recorded which). The receptors here all came from an adult woman who had mild COVID-19 (a few samples of this study predate the infection). Cell type and time point are not known. Both conserved end residues are part of each CDR3. The D gene is left open where the match is weak. Clone sizes are given selectively: once, few, many, or a class where the clone is expanded.

j_gene: TRBJ2-1; abundance: few; d_gene: .; v_gene: TRBV14; CDR3aa: CASSVLSEQFF; CDR3nt: TGTGCCAGCAGCGTCCTCAGTGAGCAGTTCTTC
j_gene: TRBJ2-7; abundance: few; d_gene: .; v_gene: TRBV7-2; CDR3aa: CASSWDISTYEQYF; CDR3nt: TGTGCCAGCAGCTGGGATATCTCTACCTACGAGCAGTACTTC
j_gene: TRBJ2-7; abundance: many; d_gene: TRBD2; v_gene: TRBV12-3/TRBV12-4; CDR3aa: CASTPSGRPEQYF; CDR3nt: TGTGCCAGCACTCCTAGCGGGAGACCTGAGCAGTACTTC
j_gene: TRBJ1-2; abundance: .; d_gene: TRBD1; v_gene: TRBV29-1; CDR3aa: CSAPHRGDYGYTF; CDR3nt: TGCAGCGCGCCCCACAGGGGTGACTATGGCTACACCTTC
j_gene: TRBJ1-1; abundance: few; d_gene: .; v_gene: TRBV7-2; CDR3aa: CASSLGGRKNTEAFF; CDR3nt: TGTGCCAGCAGCTTAGGGGGACGGAAGAACACTGAAGCTTTCTTT
j_gene: TRBJ2-1; abundance: .; d_gene: .; v_gene: TRBV10-3; CDR3aa: CAISESGREQFF; CDR3nt: TGTGCCATCAGTGAGTCGGGCAGAGAGCAGTTCTTC
j_gene: TRBJ2-1; abundance: .; d_gene: TRBD2; v_gene: TRBV4-3; CDR3aa: CASSPTSGVEQFF; CDR3nt: TGCGCCAGCAGCCCAACTAGCGGGGTTGAGCAGTTCTTC
j_gene: TRBJ2-1; abundance: .; d_gene: .; v_gene: TRBV21-1; CDR3aa: CASSKGTSGRPLRFF; CDR3nt: TGTGCCAGCAGCAAAGGGACTAGCGGGAGGCCCTTGCGGTTCTTC
j_gene: TRBJ2-7; abundance: .; d_gene: TRBD2; v_gene: TRBV11-2; CDR3aa: CASSLDGWLAGNEQYF; CDR3nt: TGTGCCAGCAGCTTAGATGGGTGGCTAGCGGGGAACGAGCAGTACTTC
j_gene: TRBJ2-7; abundance: few; d_gene: TRBD2; v_gene: TRBV12-3/TRBV12-4; CDR3aa: CASSLAGGTREQYF; CDR3nt: TGTGCCAGCAGTTTAGCGGGGGGGACGAGGGAGCAGTACTTC
j_gene: TRBJ1-6; abundance: .; d_gene: .; v_gene: TRBV7-8; CDR3aa: CASSLEQTNSPLHF; CDR3nt: TGTGCCAGCAGCTTAGAACAGACAAATTCACCCCTCCACTTT
j_gene: TRBJ2-3; abundance: few; d_gene: .; v_gene: TRBV6-2/TRBV6-3; CDR3aa: CASSSPLLGWDTQYF; CDR3nt: TGTGCCAGCAGTTCCCCGCTACTAGGCTGGGATACGCAGTATTTT
j_gene: TRBJ2-7; abundance: many; d_gene: .; v_gene: TRBV4-1; CDR3aa: CASSQDSRGTPYEQYF; CDR3nt: TGCGCCAGCAGCCAAGATTCAAGGGGCACCCCCTACGAGCAGTACTTC
j_gene: TRBJ2-7; abundance: few; d_gene: TRBD1; v_gene: TRBV14; CDR3aa: CASSQALDRAYEQYF; CDR3nt: TGTGCCAGCAGCCAAGCTCTAGACAGGGCCTACGAGCAGTACTTC
j_gene: TRBJ2-2; abundance: few; d_gene: .; v_gene: TRBV5-1; CDR3aa: CASSPGEVTGELFF; CDR3nt: TGCGCCAGCAGCCCGGGGGAGGTCACCGGGGAGCTGTTTTTT
j_gene: TRBJ2-5; abundance: few; d_gene: .; v_gene: TRBV20-1; CDR3aa: CSARDFTQETQYF; CDR3nt: TGCAGTGCTAGGGACTTCACCCAAGAGACCCAGTACTTC
j_gene: TRBJ1-1; abundance: .; d_gene: .; v_gene: TRBV12-3/TRBV12-4; CDR3aa: CASSFRSPEAFF; CDR3nt: TGTGCCAGCAGTTTCCGGAGCCCTGAAGCTTTCTTT